This TCR beta chain was captured in a study of T-cell reconstitution after alpha-beta-depleted transplantation in children (dated by TCRdb to about 2016). About the study as a whole: Using TCR repertoire profiling, the study followed T-cell immune reconstitution in a quantitative way in children after TCRalphabeta/CD19-depleted allogeneic hematopoietic cell transplantation. The research as a whole found: Apparently early alphabetaT-cell count recovery about two months after transplant reportedly relied on only several hundred rapidly expanded clones derived from non-depleted graft cells. Over the following months the frequencies of hyperexpanded clones went down, and after one year T-cell counts and TCRbeta diversity were mostly credited to newly produced T cells. In some patients, the high TCRbeta diversity seen at day 60 was put down to recipient T cells and intrathymic progenitors that had survived conditioning.

Library preparation employed PCR. Sequencer: Illumina HiSeq 2500. TCR libraries were prepared with molecular barcoding, using unique molecular identifiers to normalize TCRbeta repertoire quantification. The raw public data were reprocessed by TCRdb itself: fastp quality trimming at Q25, MiXCR clonotype calling, in-frame beta chains only. Each entry is one CDR3 protein sequence, shown with its most common DNA and genes. The sample table shows about 200,000 distinct CDR3 sequences, and roughly 6.5% are seen once. The ten largest clonotypes hold about 4.3% of the sample. The treatment or condition tag for this specimen amounts to: allogeneic hematopoietic cell transplantation with graft depleted of TCRalphabeta T cells and CD19 B cells. Transplant recipients were children who received TCRalphabeta/CD19-depleted allogeneic hematopoietic cell grafts. This clonotype appeared many times. Its antigen target is currently unknown. No base qualities exist here, and no much larger clone lies one base off it.

The TCR was taken from a girl less than two years old with combined immunodeficiency, due to receive a stem cell transplant. The specimen comprised PBMCs, sampled before TCRalphabeta/CD19-depleted stem cell transplant.

The DNA reads as follows: TGTGCCAGCAGTGATTTGGCTAGCGGGAGCCCAGATACGCAGTATTTT. Its protein product is CASSDLASGSPDTQYF. This chain joins TRBV25-1 to TRBJ2-3; TRBD2 agrees with 10 junctional bases. Trimming accounts for 3 bases at V and 4 bases at J, while the number of junction bases matched to no gene is 7. The germline V gene encodes CDR1 MGHDK and CDR2 SYGVNS. The CDR3 sequence holds 16 residues, the cysteine and phenylalanine included. Only the CDR3 region is kept as DNA, spanning 48 bases read in frame from base 1.